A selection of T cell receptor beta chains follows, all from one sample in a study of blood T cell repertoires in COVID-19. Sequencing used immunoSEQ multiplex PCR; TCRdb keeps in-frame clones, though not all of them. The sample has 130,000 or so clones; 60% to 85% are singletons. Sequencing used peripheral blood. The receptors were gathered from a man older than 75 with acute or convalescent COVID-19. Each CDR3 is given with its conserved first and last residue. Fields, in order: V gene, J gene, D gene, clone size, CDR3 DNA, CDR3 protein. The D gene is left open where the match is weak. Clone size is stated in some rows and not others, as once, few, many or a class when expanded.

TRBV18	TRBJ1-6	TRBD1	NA	TGTGCCAGCTCACCCCCCGGGTGGGGACAGGGTCGGTCACCCCTCCACTTT	CASSPPGWGQGRSPLHF
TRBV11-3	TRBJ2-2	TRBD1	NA	TGTGCCAGCAGCTTAGGCCGGGACAGCTCGAACACCGGGGAGCTGTTTTTT	CASSLGRDSSNTGELFF
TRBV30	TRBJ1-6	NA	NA	TGTGCCTGGAGTTCTCACCTAGCAGGACCCCTCAGGAGAGTTTATAATTCACCCCTCCACTTT	CAWSSHLAGPLRRVYNSPLHF
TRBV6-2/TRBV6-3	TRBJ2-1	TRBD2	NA	TGTGCCAGCAGTACCCCCCGGGGACTAGCGGGGTCGAATGAGCAGTTCTTC	CASSTPRGLAGSNEQFF
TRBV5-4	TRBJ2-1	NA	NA	TGTGCCAGCAGCTTGGTTATCCACAGCTCCTACAATGAGCAGTTCTTC	CASSLVIHSSYNEQFF
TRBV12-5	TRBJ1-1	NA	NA	TGTGCTAGTGGCCTTGGTAGGGCGGGGTGGGGAACTGAAGCTTTCTTT	CASGLGRAGWGTEAFF
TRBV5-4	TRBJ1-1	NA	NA	TGTGCCAGCCGGGGGAGGGGGGACCAAGAAGCTTTCTTT	CASRGRGDQEAFF
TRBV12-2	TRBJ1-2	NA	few	TGTGCAAGTCGCCTGGACAGGGAAGGTGGCTATGGCTACACCTTC	CASRLDREGGYGYTF
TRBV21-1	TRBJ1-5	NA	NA	TGTGCCAGCAGCAAAATCAGGGCCGGACAGCCCCAGCATTTT	CASSKIRAGQPQHF
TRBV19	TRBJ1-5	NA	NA	TGTGCCAGTAGTATTAGCCTCTCGAATCAGCCCCAGCATTTT	CASSISLSNQPQHF
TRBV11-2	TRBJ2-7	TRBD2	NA	TGTGCCAGCAGCCTCGCCGGGACTAGCGTATCCTACGAGCAGTACTTC	CASSLAGTSVSYEQYF
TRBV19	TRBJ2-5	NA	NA	TGTGCCAGTAGTAACGGGCGCGGGCAAGAGACCCAGTACTTC	CASSNGRGQETQYF
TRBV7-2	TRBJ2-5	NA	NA	TGTGCCAGCAGCTTAAGGCTTTTGGAGGAGACCCAGTACTTC	CASSLRLLEETQYF
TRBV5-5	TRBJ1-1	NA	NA	TGTGCCAGCAGCTTGGGGGGGCTAGTCACTGAAGCTTTCTTT	CASSLGGLVTEAFF
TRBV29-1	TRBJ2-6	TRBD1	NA	TGCAGCGCCGGGGACAGATCTGGGGCCAACGTCCTGACTTTC	CSAGDRSGANVLTF
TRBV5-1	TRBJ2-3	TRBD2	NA	TGCGCCAGCAGCCTCGGGACTAGCCTTACAGATACGCAGTATTTT	CASSLGTSLTDTQYF
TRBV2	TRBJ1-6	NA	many	TGTGCCAGCAGGTCGGGGGGAACTACACCCCTCCACTTT	CASRSGGTTPLHF
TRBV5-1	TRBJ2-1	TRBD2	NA	TGCGCCAGCAGCTTGGTAGTAGCGGGGTATAATGAGCAGTTCTTC	CASSLVVAGYNEQFF
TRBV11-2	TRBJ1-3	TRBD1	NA	TGTGCCAGCAGCTTAGAAAGGGACAGCTCTGGAAACACCATATATTTT	CASSLERDSSGNTIYF
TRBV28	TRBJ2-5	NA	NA	TGTGCCAGCAGTGGCAGGGGATGGGAGGGCCAGTACTTC	CASSGRGWEGQYF
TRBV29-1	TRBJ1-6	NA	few	TGCAGCGTACAGGAAGGTGATTCACCCCTCCACTTT	CSVQEGDSPLHF
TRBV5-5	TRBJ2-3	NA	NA	TGTGCCAGCAGCCCGCTTTCGCTAGCAGATACGCAGTATTTT	CASSPLSLADTQYF
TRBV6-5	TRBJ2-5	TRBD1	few	TGTGCCAGCAGAGACAGGGTTGAGACCCAGTACTTC	CASRDRVETQYF
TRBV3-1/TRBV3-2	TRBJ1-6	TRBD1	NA	TGTGCCAGCAGCCAGTTGGGACAGGGCAATTCACCCCTCCACTTT	CASSQLGQGNSPLHF
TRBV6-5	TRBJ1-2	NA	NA	TGTGCCAGCAGTTACTCGATAGCAGCTGGGAGGGGCTACACCTTC	CASSYSIAAGRGYTF
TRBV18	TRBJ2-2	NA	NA	TGTGCCAGCTCACCCCCGCGCGGGACGAACACCGGGGAGCTGTTTTTT	CASSPPRGTNTGELFF
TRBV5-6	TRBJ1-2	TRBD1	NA	TGTGCCAGCAGCTCGGACAGGGGGAACTATGGCTACACCTTC	CASSSDRGNYGYTF
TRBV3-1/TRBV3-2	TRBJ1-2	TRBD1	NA	TGTGCCAGCAGCCAAGGACAGGGGGCATGGTATGGCTACACCTTC	CASSQGQGAWYGYTF
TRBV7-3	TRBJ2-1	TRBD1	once	TGTGCCAGCAGCTTAGCCGGACAGGGTAGCGCTGAGCAGTTCTTC	CASSLAGQGSAEQFF
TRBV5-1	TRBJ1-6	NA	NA	TGCGCCAGCAGCCTACCCCTCCACTTT	CASSLPLHF
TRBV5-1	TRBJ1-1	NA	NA	TGCGCCAGCAGCTTGCAGGGTGATGAGGGGGTAACTTTCTTT	CASSLQGDEGVTFF
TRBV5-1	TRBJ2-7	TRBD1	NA	TGCGCCAGCAACACCGGGACAGGGGGCTACGAGCAGTACTTC	CASNTGTGGYEQYF
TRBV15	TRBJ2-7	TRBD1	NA	TGTGCCACCAGCAGAATGACAGGGATTGGGGGCGAGCAGTACTTC	CATSRMTGIGGEQYF
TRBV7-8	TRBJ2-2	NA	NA	TGTGCCAGCACCCGACAGTCAACCGGGGAGCTGTTTTTT	CASTRQSTGELFF
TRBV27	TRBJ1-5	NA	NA	TGTGCCAGCAGTTCCCAGGGCCCCAATCAGCCCCAGCATTTT	CASSSQGPNQPQHF
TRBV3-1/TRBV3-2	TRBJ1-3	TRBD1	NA	TGTGCCAGCAGCCCCCAGAGGGGGCTCAGAAACACCATATATTTT	CASSPQRGLRNTIYF
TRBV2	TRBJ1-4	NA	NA	TGTGCCAGCAGTGAACCCCAAGAAAAACTGTTTTTT	CASSEPQEKLFF
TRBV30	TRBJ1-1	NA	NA	TGTGCCTGGAGCGCGAAATTGAACACTGAAGCTTTCTTT	CAWSAKLNTEAFF
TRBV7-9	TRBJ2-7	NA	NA	TGTGCCAGCAGCTTAGCTGGGCGTATCATGGACGAGCAGTACTTC	CASSLAGRIMDEQYF
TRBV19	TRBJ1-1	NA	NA	TGTGCCAGTAGTCGTCGGGTGAACACTGAAGCTTTCTTT	CASSRRVNTEAFF
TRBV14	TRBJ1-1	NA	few	TGTGCCAGCAGCCAGTTCCAGGCTTTGAACACTGAAGCTTTCTTT	CASSQFQALNTEAFF
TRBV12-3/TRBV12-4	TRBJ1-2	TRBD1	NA	TGTGCCAGCAGCCCGGGACAGGTGGATGGCTACACCTTC	CASSPGQVDGYTF
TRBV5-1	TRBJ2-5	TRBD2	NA	TGCGCCAGCAGCCTACCTACGTCGGGGGGGGCGAGGGAGACCCAGTACTTC	CASSLPTSGGARETQYF
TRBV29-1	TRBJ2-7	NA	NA	TGCAGCGTGGCACAGGGTAACGAGCAGTACTTC	CSVAQGNEQYF
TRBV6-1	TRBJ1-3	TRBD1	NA	TGTGCCAGCAGTGAAAGAGAACAGGGGGCTTTTGGAAACACCATATATTTT	CASSEREQGAFGNTIYF
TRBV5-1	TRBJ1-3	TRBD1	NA	TGCGCCAGCAGCACCACCGGACAGGACGGAAACACCATATATTTT	CASSTTGQDGNTIYF
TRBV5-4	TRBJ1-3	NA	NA	TGTGCCAGCAGCTTAATAGGTGACAACTCTGGAAACACCATATATTTT	CASSLIGDNSGNTIYF
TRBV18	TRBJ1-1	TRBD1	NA	TGTGCCAGCTCACCACCGTACAGGGGGCGATCTGAAGCTTTCTTT	CASSPPYRGRSEAFF
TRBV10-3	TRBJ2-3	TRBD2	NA	TGTGCCATCAGGATGACGGCGGGGGGCACAGATACGCAGTATTTT	CAIRMTAGGTDTQYF
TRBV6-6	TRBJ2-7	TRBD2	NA	TGTGCCAGCAGTTATCCTAGCGGGGGGAAATACGAGCAGTACTTC	CASSYPSGGKYEQYF